This TCR beta chain derives from a study of cytotoxic CD8 clonotypes in ibrutinib-treated CLL. Study-level background: Treatment had run for a median roughly eleven months, range 6 to 36, when response samples were taken.

This clone counts as medium-sized. The antigen remains unidentified. Study results and limitations: Rising at ibrutinib response, clonality subsequently fell back toward baseline at progression. Public clonotypes were seen rarely and were contracted or stable on treatment.

The table came from immunoSEQ multiplex PCR; TCRdb's copy has only in-frame clones and leaves some out. The table records 60,000 to 70,000 clones, 45% to 65% of them present only once. CDR1 is MNHEY, CDR2 SVGAGI, per germline. The CDR3 is made up of 15 amino acids. V dropped 2 bases and J dropped 5; count of bases not matched to a gene: 6. The chain recombines TRBV6-5 with TRBJ2-5, with TRBD2 matching over 9 bases. This clonotype was sampled from a human donor with chronic lymphocytic leukemia. The specimen comprised PBMCs, sampled after 12 months of ibrutinib treatment. DNA for the CDR3: TGTGCCAGCAGTTACGACTTAGCGGGGGCGGAGACCCAGTACTTC. The encoded protein is CASSYDLAGAETQYF.